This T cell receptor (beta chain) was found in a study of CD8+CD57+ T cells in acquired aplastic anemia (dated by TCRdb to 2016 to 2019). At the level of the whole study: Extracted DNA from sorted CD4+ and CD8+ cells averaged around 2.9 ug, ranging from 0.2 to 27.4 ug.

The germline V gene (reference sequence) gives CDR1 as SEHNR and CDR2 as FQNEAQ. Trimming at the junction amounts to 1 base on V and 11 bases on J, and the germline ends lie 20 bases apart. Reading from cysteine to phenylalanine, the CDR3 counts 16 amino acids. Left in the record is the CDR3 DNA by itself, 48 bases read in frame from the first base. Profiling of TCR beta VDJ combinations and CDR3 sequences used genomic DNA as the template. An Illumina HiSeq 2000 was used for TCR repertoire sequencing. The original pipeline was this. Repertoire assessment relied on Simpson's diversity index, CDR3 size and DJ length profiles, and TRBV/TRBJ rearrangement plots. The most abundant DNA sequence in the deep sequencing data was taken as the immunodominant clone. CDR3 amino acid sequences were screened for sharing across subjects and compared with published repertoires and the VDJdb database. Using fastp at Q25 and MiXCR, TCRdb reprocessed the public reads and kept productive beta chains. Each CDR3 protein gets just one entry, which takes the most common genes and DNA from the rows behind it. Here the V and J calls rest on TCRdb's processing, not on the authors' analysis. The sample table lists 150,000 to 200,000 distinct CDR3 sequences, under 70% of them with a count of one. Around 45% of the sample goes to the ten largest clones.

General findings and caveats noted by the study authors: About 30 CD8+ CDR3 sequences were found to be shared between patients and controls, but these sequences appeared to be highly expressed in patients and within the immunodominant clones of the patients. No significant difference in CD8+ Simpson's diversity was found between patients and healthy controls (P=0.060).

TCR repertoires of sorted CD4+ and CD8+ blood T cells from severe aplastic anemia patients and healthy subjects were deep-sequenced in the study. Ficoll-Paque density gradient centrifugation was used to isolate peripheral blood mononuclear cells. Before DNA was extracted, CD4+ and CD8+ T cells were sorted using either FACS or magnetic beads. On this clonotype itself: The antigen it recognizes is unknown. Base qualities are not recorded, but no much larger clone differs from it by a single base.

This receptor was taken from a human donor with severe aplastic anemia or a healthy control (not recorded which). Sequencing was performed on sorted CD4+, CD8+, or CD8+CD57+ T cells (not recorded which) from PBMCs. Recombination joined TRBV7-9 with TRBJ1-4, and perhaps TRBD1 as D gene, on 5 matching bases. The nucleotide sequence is TGTGCCAGCAGCTTAGTATTGGGCGGACACCGAGGGAAACTGTTTTTT. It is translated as CASSLVLGGHRGKLFF.